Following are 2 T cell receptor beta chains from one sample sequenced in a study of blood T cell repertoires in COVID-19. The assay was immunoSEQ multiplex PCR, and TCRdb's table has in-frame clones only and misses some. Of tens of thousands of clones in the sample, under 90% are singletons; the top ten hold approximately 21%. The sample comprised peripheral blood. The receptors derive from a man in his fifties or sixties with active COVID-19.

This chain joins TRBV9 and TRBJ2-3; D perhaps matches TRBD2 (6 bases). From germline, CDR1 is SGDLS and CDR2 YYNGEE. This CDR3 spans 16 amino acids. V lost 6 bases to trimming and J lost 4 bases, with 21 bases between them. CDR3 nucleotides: TGTGCCAGCACCGCAACGGCGGGAATGAGGGCAGATACGCAGTATTTT. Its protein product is CASTATAGMRADTQYF. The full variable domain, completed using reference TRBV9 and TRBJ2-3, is DSGVTQTPKHLITATGQRVTLRCSPRSGDLSVYWYQQSLDQGLQFLIQYYNGEERAKGNILERFSAQQFPDLHSELNLSSLELGDSALYFCASTATAGMRADTQYFGPGTRLTVL.

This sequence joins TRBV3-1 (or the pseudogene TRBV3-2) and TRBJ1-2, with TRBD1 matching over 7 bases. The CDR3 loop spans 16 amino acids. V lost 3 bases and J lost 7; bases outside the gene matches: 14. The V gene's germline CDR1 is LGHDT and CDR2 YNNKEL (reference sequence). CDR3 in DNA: TGTGCCAGCAGCCACCCGGTGGGACAGCCCCGTGGTGGCTACACCTTC. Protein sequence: CASSHPVGQPRGGYTF.